These 19 T cell receptor beta chains share one sample of origin, sequenced in a study of blood T cell repertoires in COVID-19. Here immunoSEQ multiplex PCR was the method, and the copy in TCRdb shows in-frame clones only, minus some. The repertoire holds around 81,000 clones, with around four fifths as singletons. Sequenced input: peripheral blood. Receptors originate from a man between 45 and 60 years old with acute or convalescent COVID-19.

The genes are TRBV6-6 and TRBJ1-4; TRBD1 agrees at 9 bases. Unmatched junction bases numbered 6, after V lost 5 bases and J lost 5 bases. The CDR3 sequence is 15 residues long. Per germline, CDR1 MNHNY and CDR2 SVGAGI (reference sequence). The CDR3 nucleotides are TGTGCCAGCAGTGCCTCCGACAGGGGGAATGAAAAACTGTTTTTT. This sequence encodes CASSASDRGNEKLFF.

The V gene is TRBV6-5, the J gene TRBJ2-7; 8 bases are a match to TRBD1. With 2 bases clipped from V and 4 bases from J, the junction kept 4 bases outside the gene matches. The CDR3 spans 14 residues. Looked up from germline, CDR1 is MNHEY and CDR2 is SVGAGI. CDR3 bases: TGTGCCAGCAGTTACGGGCAGGGGGCTTACGAGCAGTACTTC. Residues: CASSYGQGAYEQYF.

The gene calls are TRBV5-4 and TRBJ2-7; 7 nucleotides agree with TRBD1. The trim removed 1 base at V and 2 bases at J, leaving 12 bases unmatched. Germline V CDR1 and CDR2: SGHNT, YYREEE (reference sequence). The CDR3 runs 17 residues. The CDR3 DNA sequence: TGTGCCAGCAGCTTGCAAGGTAGGGGACAGCTTACCTACGAGCAGTACTTC. This encodes CASSLQGRGQLTYEQYF. Complete variable domain (other parts from reference TRBV5-4 and TRBJ2-7): ETGVTQSPTHLIKTRGQQVTLRCSSQSGHNTVSWYQQALGQGPQFIFQYYREEENGRGNFPPRFSGLQFPNYSSELNVNALELDDSALYLCASSLQGRGQLTYEQYFGPGTRLTVT.

The table lists this clone with a count of one. CDR3 DNA sequence: TGTGCCAGCAGCTCAGGGGGGACAGGGCCGGGGGAGCAGTACTTC. This sequence encodes CASSSGGTGPGEQYF. This rearrangement joins TRBV7-2 to TRBJ2-7; TRBD1 matches at 9 bases. CDR3 length equals 15 residues. Germline V gene lookup returns CDR1 SGHTA and CDR2 FQGNSA. Germline trimming cut 4 bases from V and 7 bases from J; bases unmatched to any gene: 11.

Concerning this clone: The conserved phenylalanine or tryptophan normally closing the CDR3 is absent here, so this likely arose from a read error. The limits of the CDR3 on the DNA are not certain, so only TCRdb's listed CDR3 is given. The rearrangement uses TRBV11-2 and TRBJ1-1; the DNA was not compared with TRBD1, the D call given in the table. The CDR3 spans 8 amino acids, including both terminal residues. Germline V gene sequence: CDR1 SGHAT, CDR2 FQNNGV. CDR3 protein: CASSQDRV.

The chain recombines TRBV4-1 with TRBJ2-1, with TRBD2 identical over 7 bases. The junction had 7 bases not matched to a gene; V was cut back by 1 base and J by 4 bases. CDR3 length equals 16 residues. Germline CDR1 MGHRA, CDR2 YSYEKL. The CDR3 coding sequence is TGCGCCAGCAGCCAAGTCCCTAGCGGATCTTACAATGAGCAGTTCTTC. It translates to CASSQVPSGSYNEQFF.

The J gene is TRBJ2-7, the V gene TRBV30, with 8 bases that match TRBD1. Germline CDR1 and CDR2: GTSNPN and SVGIG (reference sequence). This CDR3 is built from 14 residues. V lost 2 bases and J lost 6; bases outside the gene matches: 9. CDR3: CAWSKGQGIPEQYF. CDR3 sequence (DNA): TGTGCCTGGAGTAAAGGACAGGGTATCCCCGAGCAGTACTTC.

This clone is judged medium-sized. The J gene is TRBJ1-6, the V gene TRBV19, with D unresolved. The CDR3 length is 16 residues. Germline lookup yields CDR1 LNHDA and CDR2 SQIVND (reference sequence). V was cut by 5 bases and J by 5 bases, with 16 bases left in between. The CDR3 is CASSLLGGTNNSPLHF. In DNA, the CDR3 is TGTGCCAGTAGTCTTTTAGGCGGCACCAATAATTCACCCCTCCACTTT.

The chain uses TRBV13 and TRBJ1-2; no clear D. The germline V gene has CDR1 PRHDT and CDR2 FYEKMQ (reference sequence). The CDR3 runs to 14 residues. Trimming shortened V by 0 bases and J by 4 bases, and 9 bases separated the two germline ends. CDR3 amino acids: CASSLGPVFYGYTF. The CDR3 DNA reads as TGTGCCAGCAGCTTAGGACCGGTCTTCTATGGCTACACCTTC.

Only a few counts were recorded for this clone. The chain recombines TRBV10-3 with TRBJ1-5; D gene ambiguous. This CDR3 has 15 amino acids. Germline CDR1 and CDR2: ENHRY and SYGVKD. V lost 3 bases to trimming and J lost 7 bases, with 16 bases between them. CDR3 region: CAISDPEDSRQPQHF. CDR3 coding DNA: TGTGCCATCAGTGACCCTGAGGACTCTAGGCAGCCCCAGCATTTT.

This rearrangement joins TRBV19 to TRBJ1-6; 10 positions agree with TRBD1. The CDR3 has 15 amino acids. CDR1 and CDR2 from the germline V gene are LNHDA and SQIVND (reference sequence). The V and J ends lost 9 bases and 7 bases, in that order; junction bases with no gene match: 9. CDR3 sequence: CASAGTGVSNSPLHF. The CDR3 DNA reads TGTGCCAGCGCCGGGACAGGGGTTTCCAATTCACCCCTCCACTTT.

The sample holds one count of this clone. This rearrangement joins TRBV3-1 (or the pseudogene TRBV3-2) to TRBJ2-1; 11 nucleotides align to TRBD2. The CDR3 length is 15 residues. V was pared by 4 bases and J by 6 bases, with 5 bases of the junction left unmatched. Looked up from germline, CDR1 is LGHDT and CDR2 is YNNKEL (reference sequence). The CDR3 DNA sequence: TGTGCCAGCAGCCCGACTAGCGGGGTACCCAATGAGCAGTTCTTC. This gives the protein CASSPTSGVPNEQFF.

The chain uses TRBV29-1 and TRBJ2-7; TRBD1 aligns across 10 bases. CDR3 length: 13 amino acids. J gave up 6 bases and V 6 bases, and 8 bases lay outside the gene matches. Germline CDR1 SQVTM, CDR2 ANQGSEA. The CDR3 nucleotides are TGCAGCGTAGCGGGACAGGGGCCCCCCGAGCAGTACTTC. Protein sequence: CSVAGQGPPEQYF.

The chain recombines TRBV4-3 with TRBJ1-1; weak D call: TRBD1 (5 bases). The germline V and J ends were trimmed by 0 bases and 0 bases, with 14 bases remaining between them. The CDR3 is 17 amino acids. The V gene's germline CDR1 is LGHNA and CDR2 YSLEER. CDR3 region: CASSQDHEGTVNTEAFF. The CDR3 bases are TGCGCCAGCAGCCAAGATCATGAGGGGACTGTGAACACTGAAGCTTTCTTT.

The CDR3 DNA reads as TGTGCCAGCTCACCACCGGCAGGGGAAAATTCACCCCTCCACTTT. Protein product: CASSPPAGENSPLHF. J is TRBJ1-6 and V is TRBV18; D might be TRBD1 (6 bases). CDR3 size: 15 residues. The V and J ends lost 0 bases and 7 bases respectively, with 10 bases between them. The germline V gene has CDR1 KGHSH and CDR2 LQKENI.

The J gene is TRBJ2-2, the V gene TRBV18; no clear D gene. The CDR3 loop spans 15 amino acids. The germline CDR1 and CDR2 sequences are KGHSH and LQKENI. V shed 8 bases and J shed 2 bases, with 15 bases lying between them. The CDR3 DNA reads TGTGCCAGCACAGAGTTGGCAGGAAACACCGGGGAGCTGTTTTTT. This sequence encodes CASTELAGNTGELFF.

V and J are TRBV24-1 and TRBJ1-4; 9 bases match TRBD1. CDR1 KGHDR and CDR2 SFDVKD come from the germline V gene. This CDR3 has 16 amino acids. V dropped 1 base and J dropped 8; count of bases not matched to a gene: 7. The CDR3 region is CATSDFGQGRKEKLFF. Written as DNA, the CDR3 is TGTGCCACCAGTGATTTCGGACAGGGGAGGAAGGAAAAACTGTTTTTT.

This clone appeared a single time. Written as DNA, the CDR3 is TGTGCCAGCAGCCCGGGGAGGGTTGGGCAGCCCCAGCATTTT. Protein: CASSPGRVGQPQHF. This chain joins TRBV7-2 and TRBJ1-5; D is uncertain. This CDR3 is built from 14 residues. Germline V CDR1 and CDR2: SGHTA, FQGNSA. Trimming pared 5 bases from V and 7 bases from J, leaving 15 bases between.

This clone is a singleton in its sample. This rearrangement joins TRBV4-3 to TRBJ2-4; D possibly corresponds to TRBD1 (6 bases). The CDR3 totals 15 residues. In germline, CDR1 is LGHNA, CDR2 YSLEER. V gave up 0 bases and J gave up 5 bases, with 11 bases separating them. In DNA, the CDR3 is TGCGCCAGCAGCCAAGATAGGAACAGGGAAAACATTCAGTACTTC. It translates to CASSQDRNRENIQYF.